This T cell receptor (beta chain) was profiled in a study of shared clonotypes between healthy human individuals. Study background: The donors, two women and a few men, were aged 18 to 49.

Study findings and constraints: Naive CD4 clonotypes overlapped across a few donors at around 4.7%.

Nashville, Tennessee was home to all donors, who were Caucasian adults. Using immunoSEQ multiplex PCR, the repertoire was profiled, and TCRdb retains in-frame clones only, with some absent. This sample has 2 million to 2.5 million clones; over 85% occur once, and the top ten carry approximately 0.13%. This clone was counted a single time. Its specificity is not known. After removal of 0 bases from V and 4 bases from J, the junction contained 10 bases not matched to a gene. The CDR3 runs to 18 residues. The germline V gene has CDR1 SEHNR and CDR2 FQNEAQ (reference sequence). The rearrangement uses TRBV7-9 and TRBJ2-3, with 10 nucleotides matching TRBD1. The receptor's source is a young man in good health. Sequenced: naive CD4+ T cells sorted from blood. Regarding subset: CD45RA+ positively selected. This CDR3 reads CASSLASAGTGAADTQYF. As DNA, the CDR3 is TGTGCCAGCAGCTTAGCCTCGGCCGGGACAGGGGCGGCAGATACGCAGTATTTT.